This TCR beta chain emerged from a study of blood T cell repertoires in COVID-19. For the study at large: Sites across the United States, Italy and Spain contributed samples from acute and convalescent COVID-19. Sample material is recorded as cDNA or gDNA derived from T cells, B-cell-depleted T cells, or PBMCs.

The CDR3 is made up of 16 amino acids. Germline V lookup: CDR1 LNHDA, CDR2 SQIVND (reference sequence). Trimming shortened V by 5 bases and J by 3 bases, and 16 bases separated the two germline ends. Data came from immunoSEQ multiplex PCR; TCRdb stores just in-frame clones and leaves some out. The repertoire holds roughly 220,000 clones, with 70% to 90% as singletons. Sequencing input: PBMCs or T cells enriched from blood (not recorded which). The gene calls are TRBV19 and TRBJ2-2; tentative D call: TRBD2 (6 bases). This clonotype was sampled from a man aged 30-40 years with acute COVID-19. DNA for the CDR3: TGTGCCAGTAGTGGTTACCGGGACTCTTACACCGGGGAGCTGTTTTTT. Translated, it gives CASSGYRDSYTGELFF. Full variable domain (remainder filled in from reference TRBV19 and TRBJ2-2): DGGITQSPKYLFRKEGQNVTLSCEQNLNHDAMYWYRQDPGQGLRLIYYSQIVNDFQKGDIAEGYSVSREKKESFPLTVTSAQKNPTAFYLCASSGYRDSYTGELFFGEGSRLTVL.